The source of this TCR beta chain is a study of blood T cell repertoires in COVID-19. Across the whole study: Samples taken during acute and convalescent COVID-19 were collected in the United States, Italy and Spain. In each case, the material was cDNA or gDNA derived from T cells, B-cell-depleted T cells, or PBMCs.

As handled by the study authors: By means of reference gene primer amplification, nucleated cell counts were estimated. The data were produced by immunoSEQ multiplex PCR, yet TCRdb's version contains in-frame clones alone and is incomplete. That table gives V, J and clone size, and the DNA gave D and trimming. This table has 140,000 to 150,000 clones, 65% to 80% appearing once. V was pared by 4 bases and J by 4 bases, with 11 bases of the junction left unmatched. This CDR3 region has 15 residues. Per germline, CDR1 SGHNT and CDR2 YYREEE (reference sequence). This clone was seen only once. The chain couples TRBV5-4 to TRBJ2-7; TRBD2 matches 7 bases. This sequence originates from a woman in her sixties with acute or convalescent COVID-19. Sequencing was done on a sample of peripheral blood. CDR3 sequence: CASSPTASGKYEQYF. In nucleotides, the CDR3 is TGTGCCAGCAGCCCTACAGCGAGCGGGAAGTACGAGCAGTACTTC.